This is a list of T cell receptor beta chains from one sample in a study of blood T cell repertoires in COVID-19. The protocol was immunoSEQ multiplex PCR, while the TCRdb copy is restricted to in-frame clones and leaves out a portion. Seen here are around 200,000 clones, 85% to 90% observed once, and the top ten hold about 7%. Sequenced material: peripheral blood. The receptor set was obtained from a woman older than 75 in a cohort sampled during active or convalescent COVID-19. The CDR3 runs from the conserved cysteine through the conserved F or W. The D gene is left open where the match is weak. Clone sizes are given selectively: once, few, many, or a class where the clone is expanded.

v_gene: TRBV24-1
j_gene: TRBJ1-1
d_gene: -
abundance: -
CDR3aa: CATRNPGTEAFF
CDR3nt: TGTGCCACCAGGAACCCGGGGACTGAAGCTTTCTTT

v_gene: TRBV5-4
j_gene: TRBJ2-7
d_gene: TRBD1
abundance: -
CDR3aa: CASSSPTGIYEQYF
CDR3nt: TGTGCCAGCAGCTCCCCGACAGGGATTTACGAGCAGTACTTC

v_gene: TRBV9
j_gene: TRBJ1-2
d_gene: TRBD1
abundance: -
CDR3aa: CASSVPSTGGNYGYTF
CDR3nt: TGTGCCAGCAGCGTTCCCTCGACAGGGGGGAACTATGGCTACACCTTC

v_gene: TRBV19
j_gene: TRBJ2-2
d_gene: TRBD1
abundance: -
CDR3aa: CASSKTGDTGELFF
CDR3nt: TGTGCCAGTAGTAAAACAGGGGACACCGGGGAGCTGTTTTTT

v_gene: TRBV6-2/TRBV6-3
j_gene: TRBJ1-1
d_gene: TRBD1
abundance: -
CDR3aa: CASSTDRGRAEAFF
CDR3nt: TGTGCCAGCAGTACGGACAGGGGGCGGGCTGAAGCTTTCTTT

v_gene: TRBV4-1
j_gene: TRBJ2-2
d_gene: -
abundance: -
CDR3aa: CASSQVPRDTGELFF
CDR3nt: TGCGCCAGCAGCCAAGTTCCGCGGGACACCGGGGAGCTGTTTTTT

v_gene: TRBV7-2
j_gene: TRBJ2-6
d_gene: -
abundance: -
CDR3aa: CASSHRGGGRSGANVLTF
CDR3nt: TGTGCCAGCAGCCACCGAGGAGGGGGCCGTTCTGGGGCCAACGTCCTGACTTTC

v_gene: TRBV7-2
j_gene: TRBJ2-5
d_gene: TRBD2
abundance: -
CDR3aa: CASSWVSGGRQETQYF
CDR3nt: TGTGCCAGCAGCTGGGTAAGCGGGGGTCGACAAGAGACCCAGTACTTC

v_gene: TRBV19
j_gene: TRBJ2-3
d_gene: -
abundance: few
CDR3aa: CASSSGDVRDTQYF
CDR3nt: TGTGCCAGTAGTTCGGGTGACGTGAGAGATACGCAGTATTTT

v_gene: TRBV10-3
j_gene: TRBJ2-1
d_gene: TRBD1
abundance: -
CDR3aa: CAIARPGQGAINEQFF
CDR3nt: TGTGCCATCGCCAGACCGGGACAGGGGGCAATCAATGAGCAGTTCTTC

v_gene: TRBV5-1
j_gene: TRBJ2-7
d_gene: -
abundance: -
CDR3aa: CASSSQSYEQYF
CDR3nt: TGCGCCAGCAGCTCACAATCCTACGAGCAGTACTTC

v_gene: TRBV3-1/TRBV3-2
j_gene: TRBJ1-5
d_gene: -
abundance: few
CDR3aa: CASSPQGYQPQHF
CDR3nt: TGTGCCAGCAGCCCCCAGGGATACCAGCCCCAGCATTTT

v_gene: TRBV5-5
j_gene: TRBJ2-1
d_gene: -
abundance: -
CDR3aa: CASSLGGEQFF
CDR3nt: TGTGCCAGCAGCTTGGGAGGCGAGCAGTTCTTC

v_gene: TRBV25-1
j_gene: TRBJ1-6
d_gene: -
abundance: -
CDR3aa: CASSELGQGSNSPLHF
CDR3nt: TGTGCCAGCAGTGAATTAGGGCAGGGAAGTAATTCACCCCTCCACTTT

v_gene: TRBV27
j_gene: TRBJ1-2
d_gene: TRBD1
abundance: -
CDR3aa: CASRKGQGKGYTF
CDR3nt: TGTGCCAGCAGAAAGGGACAGGGGAAGGGCTACACCTTC

v_gene: TRBV7-8
j_gene: TRBJ1-2
d_gene: -
abundance: -
CDR3aa: CASSPDRTSYGYTF
CDR3nt: TGTGCCAGCAGCCCAGACAGGACGTCCTATGGCTACACCTTC

v_gene: TRBV5-1
j_gene: TRBJ1-4
d_gene: -
abundance: -
CDR3aa: CASSDQGGEKLFF
CDR3nt: TGCGCCAGCAGTGACCAGGGTGGGGAAAAACTGTTTTTT

v_gene: TRBV5-1
j_gene: TRBJ2-5
d_gene: TRBD1
abundance: once
CDR3aa: CASSLSFRGGAQTQYF
CDR3nt: TGCGCCAGCAGCTTGTCCTTTCGAGGGGGCGCACAGACCCAGTACTTC

v_gene: TRBV20-1
j_gene: TRBJ2-3
d_gene: -
abundance: -
CDR3aa: CSRGSRDTQYF
CDR3nt: TGCAGTCGAGGGAGCAGAGATACGCAGTATTTT

v_gene: TRBV7-9
j_gene: TRBJ2-3
d_gene: -
abundance: -
CDR3aa: CASSLTGVGTDTQYF
CDR3nt: TGTGCCAGCAGCTTAACGGGAGTGGGCACAGATACGCAGTATTTT

v_gene: TRBV5-1
j_gene: TRBJ2-2
d_gene: -
abundance: -
CDR3aa: CASSVLQGNTGELFF
CDR3nt: TGCGCCAGCAGCGTACTACAGGGAAACACCGGGGAGCTGTTTTTT

v_gene: TRBV6-2/TRBV6-3
j_gene: TRBJ2-1
d_gene: -
abundance: -
CDR3aa: CASSPPPPSSYNEQFF
CDR3nt: TGTGCCAGCAGCCCCCCTCCCCCGAGCTCCTACAATGAGCAGTTCTTC

v_gene: TRBV6-5
j_gene: TRBJ2-5
d_gene: -
abundance: -
CDR3aa: CASSYSRGQETQYF
CDR3nt: TGTGCCAGCAGTTACTCACGGGGACAAGAGACCCAGTACTTC

v_gene: TRBV6-5
j_gene: TRBJ1-2
d_gene: TRBD1
abundance: -
CDR3aa: CASIWDREGGYTF
CDR3nt: TGTGCCAGCATATGGGACAGGGAGGGTGGCTACACCTTC

v_gene: TRBV6-5
j_gene: TRBJ2-7
d_gene: TRBD1
abundance: -
CDR3aa: CASSYRDRGSYEQYF
CDR3nt: TGTGCCAGCAGTTACCGGGACAGGGGATCCTACGAGCAGTACTTC

v_gene: TRBV3-1/TRBV3-2
j_gene: TRBJ2-1
d_gene: -
abundance: -
CDR3aa: CASSQDRAARSLNEQFF
CDR3nt: TGTGCCAGCAGCCAAGATAGAGCCGCTAGGTCGCTCAATGAGCAGTTCTTC

v_gene: TRBV25-1
j_gene: TRBJ1-1
d_gene: TRBD1
abundance: -
CDR3aa: CASSERTGLKAFF
CDR3nt: TGTGCCAGCAGTGAAAGGACAGGATTGAAAGCTTTCTTT

v_gene: TRBV21-1
j_gene: TRBJ2-7
d_gene: -
abundance: -
CDR3aa: CASSASQRYF
CDR3nt: TGTGCCAGCAGCGCCTCACAAAGGTACTTC